Listed here are 25 T cell receptor beta chains from one sample, sequenced in a study of patients and donors after allogeneic stem cell transplantation. TCRdb reprocessed the RT-PCR reads via MiXCR and lists one record per CDR3 protein. The table has more than 150,000 distinct CDR3 sequences, approximately 25% seen once. Sequencing was done on a sample of blood, either unsorted or a sorted T cell fraction (not recorded which). Receptors originate from a human donor who was either an allogeneic HSCT recipient or a stem cell or donor lymphocyte infusion donor (not recorded which). It is not recorded whose cells these are; they may come from a transplant donor.

J is TRBJ2-5 and V is TRBV5-8; D gene uncertain. The ends were cut back, 0 bases at V and 1 base at J, with 10 bases in the middle. This CDR3 has 15 amino acids. In germline, CDR1 is SGHTS, CDR2 YDEGEE. CDR3 coding DNA: TGTGCCAGCAGCTTGGACGTCATTGCCCAAGAGACCCAGTACTTC. Its translation: CASSLDVIAQETQYF.

Only a few counts were recorded for this clonotype. This sequence joins TRBV2 and TRBJ1-1, with a tentative D call TRBD1 (5 bases). The germline gives CDR1 SNHLY, CDR2 FYNNEI. CDR3 length: 12 residues. CDR3 nucleotides: TGTGCGGTCCAGGGAGGGAACACTGAAGCTTTCTTT. Its translation is CAVQGGNTEAFF.

The chain couples TRBV4-1 to TRBJ1-1; D not resolved. V was shortened by 2 bases and J by 0 bases, with 7 bases between the two germline ends. The germline gives CDR1 MGHRA, CDR2 YSYEKL. This CDR3 is 14 amino acids long. CDR3 nucleotides: TGCGCCAGCAGCCAACGGGCGGTGAACACTGAAGCTTTCTTT. This gives the protein CASSQRAVNTEAFF.

The chain couples TRBV15 to TRBJ2-7, with unresolved D. Trimming pared 6 bases from V and 2 bases from J, leaving 5 bases between. The CDR3 is 11 amino acids. From germline, CDR1 is LNHNV and CDR2 YYDKDF (reference sequence). This chain's CDR3 is CATSKPYEQYF. Written as DNA, the CDR3 is TGTGCCACCAGTAAACCCTACGAGCAGTACTTC.

The V gene is TRBV7-9, the J gene TRBJ2-7; 7 nucleotides match TRBD1. CDR1 SEHNR and CDR2 FQNEAQ come from the germline V gene (reference sequence). V lost 5 bases, J lost 3 bases, and 7 bases stayed unmatched. The CDR3 has 14 residues. In DNA form, the CDR3 reads TGTGCCAGCAGCAAATCGGGACAGAGCTACGAGCAGTACTTC. Its protein product is CASSKSGQSYEQYF.

This clonotype was seen a few times. The rearrangement links TRBV12-3 or TRBV12-4 to TRBJ1-5, with 8 nucleotides matching TRBD1. The CDR3 length is 15 residues. After removal of 5 bases from V and 3 bases from J, the junction contained 6 bases not matched to a gene. CDR3 DNA sequence: TGTGCCAGCAGTCCCGGGACAGGCGACAATCAGCCCCAGCATTTT. It specifies CASSPGTGDNQPQHF.

This clonotype was seen repeatedly, ten times or more. V gene TRBV12-3 or TRBV12-4 combines with J gene TRBJ2-1; 8 bases are a match to TRBD2. The CDR3 is made up of 17 amino acids. The V gene end was trimmed by 1 base and the J gene end by 5 bases; junction bases not matched to a gene: 10. The DNA for the CDR3 is TGTGCCAGCAGTTTAGGGCGGACTAGCTCAAATCACAATGAGCAGTTCTTC. This encodes CASSLGRTSSNHNEQFF.

The chain joins TRBV11-2 to TRBJ2-1; 10 bases fit TRBD2. This CDR3 region has 15 residues. With 4 bases clipped from V and 8 bases from J, the junction kept 8 bases outside the gene matches. The germline V gene encodes CDR1 SGHAT and CDR2 FQNNGV. This chain's CDR3 is CASSSPSGSSYEQFF. Written as DNA, the CDR3 is TGTGCCAGCAGCTCCCCTAGCGGGAGCAGCTATGAGCAGTTCTTC.

This chain joins TRBV7-9 and TRBJ2-7; D may be TRBD2 (6 bases). This CDR3 is 15 amino acids long. CDR1 and CDR2 (germline): SEHNR, FQNEAQ (reference sequence). Trimming pared 8 bases from V and 3 bases from J, leaving 20 bases between. The CDR3 loop reads CASGPGLRNYYEQYF. In DNA, the CDR3 is TGTGCCAGCGGACCGGGACTTCGAAACTACTACGAGCAGTACTTC.

There are a few counts of this clonotype. This chain uses TRBV6-2 or TRBV6-3 with TRBJ2-5; 8 bases are shared with TRBD2. CDR1 MNHEY and CDR2 SVGEGT come from the germline V gene. This CDR3 is built from 18 residues. J was trimmed by 3 bases and V by 2 bases; bases with no gene match: 14. This CDR3 reads CASSYPYRFSGSKETQYF. CDR3 nucleotides: TGTGCCAGCAGTTACCCGTACCGCTTCAGCGGGAGTAAAGAGACCCAGTACTTC.

This clonotype was counted only a few times. The chain is built from TRBV19 and TRBJ1-1; TRBD1 aligns across 10 bases. Germline CDR1 LNHDA, CDR2 SQIVND (reference sequence). The V gene end was trimmed by 5 bases and the J gene end by 4 bases; junction bases not matched to a gene: 7. The CDR3 is 15 amino acids. CDR3 in DNA: TGTGCCAGTAGTTCCTTAAGGACAGGGGGCACTGAAGCTTTCTTT. Translated: CASSSLRTGGTEAFF.

The V and J genes are TRBV6-5 and TRBJ2-7; 11 bases match TRBD1. The J segment lost 3 bases and the V segment lost 2 bases, leaving 0 bases of the junction unmatched. The germline V gene has CDR1 MNHEY and CDR2 SVGAGI. The CDR3 spans 14 residues. This CDR3 reads CASSYGTGGYEQYF. In nucleotides, the CDR3 is TGTGCCAGCAGTTACGGGACAGGGGGCTACGAGCAGTACTTC.

The chain recombines TRBV20-1 with TRBJ2-1, with D unresolved. CDR3 length equals 12 residues. Germline CDR1 reads DFQATT; CDR2 reads SNEGSKA (reference sequence). V lost 1 base to trimming and J lost 4 bases, with 5 bases between them. The CDR3: CSARVEYNEQFF. CDR3 in DNA: TGCAGTGCTAGAGTCGAGTACAATGAGCAGTTCTTC.

The V gene is TRBV7-2, the J gene TRBJ2-1; D possibly corresponds to TRBD2 (5 bases). V was cut by 4 bases and J by 9 bases, with 7 bases left in between. The CDR3 length is 11 residues. Germline V gene data show CDR1 as SGHTA and CDR2 as FQGNSA. The CDR3 DNA is TGTGCCAGCAGCTCTAGCCTTGAGCAGTTCTTC. Protein sequence: CASSSSLEQFF.

This clonotype was counted only a few times. The rearrangement links TRBV6-5 to TRBJ2-1; D is unclear. Germline assignment: CDR1 MNHEY and CDR2 SVGAGI. CDR3 length: 14 amino acids. The germline V and J ends were trimmed by 7 bases and 0 bases, with 10 bases remaining between them. The CDR3 nucleotides read TGTGCCAGCAACTCGGGTAGCTCCTACAATGAGCAGTTCTTC. This sequence encodes CASNSGSSYNEQFF.

A few counts support this clonotype. The rearrangement joins TRBV20-1 to TRBJ2-7; the D gene is possibly TRBD1 (5 bases). The CDR3 extends over 15 amino acids. Between the trimmed V and J ends, which lost 0 bases and 2 bases, there was a span of 14 bases. The germline CDR1 and CDR2 sequences are DFQATT and SNEGSKA (reference sequence). The chain's CDR3 is CSARDAGQLTYEQYF. In nucleotides, the CDR3 is TGCAGTGCTAGAGATGCAGGGCAGCTCACCTACGAGCAGTACTTC.

The table lists this clonotype with a few counts. V usage is TRBV3-1 and J usage is TRBJ1-4, with 10 bases lining up with TRBD1. The ends lost 6 bases at V and 7 bases at J; junction bases unmatched: 2. CDR1 and CDR2 from the germline V gene are LGHDT and YNNKEL (reference sequence). The CDR3 contains 13 residues. CDR3 amino acids: CASRDRGREKLFF. The CDR3 DNA reads TGTGCCAGCAGAGACAGGGGGCGTGAAAAACTGTTTTTT.

This clonotype was counted between two and nine times. The chain uses TRBV11-2 and TRBJ2-5; D gene uncertain. From germline, CDR1 is SGHAT and CDR2 FQNNGV. Trimming took off 5 bases at V and 4 bases at J, with 8 bases between the two ends. This CDR3 has 12 amino acids. The CDR3 sequence: CASSDISETQYF. The CDR3 bases are TGTGCCAGCAGCGACATCTCAGAGACCCAGTACTTC. The complete variable domain, with remaining parts taken from reference TRBV11-2 and TRBJ2-5, reads EAGVAQSPRYKIIEKRQSVAFWCNPISGHATLYWYQQILGQGPKLLIQFQNNGVVDDSQLPKDRFSAERLKGVDSTLKIQPAKLEDSAVYLCASSDISETQYFGPGTRLLVL.

V is TRBV12-3 or TRBV12-4 and J is TRBJ2-2; no firm D call. V gave up 6 bases and J gave up 6 bases, with 5 bases separating them. The CDR3 length is 11 residues. Here the CDR3 reads CASRLSGELFF. The CDR3 DNA follows: TGTGCCAGCAGGCTCTCCGGGGAGCTGTTTTTT.

This chain connects TRBV11-3 to TRBJ2-1; no definite D call. The CDR3 totals 13 residues. Germline-derived CDR1 and CDR2 are SGHNT and YENEEA. The ends were cut back, 2 bases at V and 8 bases at J, with 10 bases in the middle. For the CDR3, the DNA is TGTGCCAGCAGCTTATCGTTAGGGTATGAGCAGTTCTTC. Translation gives CASSLSLGYEQFF.

This clonotype was counted only a few times. The V and J genes are TRBV6-5 and TRBJ2-3; unclear D gene. Germline values: CDR1 MNHEY, CDR2 SVGAGI. This CDR3 comprises 12 residues. V lost 2 bases and J 5 bases, leaving 5 bases between the germline ends. Here the CDR3 DNA reads TGTGCCAGCAGTTACACGGGAGATACGCAGTATTTT. Translating it yields CASSYTGDTQYF.

The chain carries TRBV20-1 and TRBJ2-3, with D unclear. CDR1 is DFQATT, CDR2 SNEGSKA, per germline (reference sequence). The CDR3 length is 10 residues. The V end was cut by 6 bases, the J end by 3 bases, with 4 bases between. The CDR3: CSAITDTQYF. The CDR3 DNA follows: TGCAGTGCGATTACAGATACGCAGTATTTT.

CDR3 bases: TGTGCCAGCAGTCGCAGCGGGAGCACAGATACGCAGTATTTT. The encoded protein is CASSRSGSTDTQYF. V is TRBV6-2 or TRBV6-3 and J is TRBJ2-3, with D perhaps matching TRBD2 (6 bases). The CDR3 consists of 14 residues. The V gene lost 5 bases and the J gene lost 0 bases, with 9 bases spanning the gap. Germline V gives CDR1 MNHEY, CDR2 SVGEGT.

The chain is built from TRBV13 and TRBJ1-5, with D possibly TRBD1 on 6 matching bases. Trimming left V 5 bases short and J 6 bases short, with 8 bases between. CDR3 length: 12 residues. Germline V lookup: CDR1 PRHDT, CDR2 FYEKMQ (reference sequence). In nucleotides, the CDR3 is TGTGCCAGCAGCCCCAGGGGTCAGCCCCAGCATTTT. Translated, it gives CASSPRGQPQHF.

This clonotype turned up a few times. The chain joins TRBV7-9 to TRBJ1-5; the D is unclear. Germline V CDR1 and CDR2: SEHNR, FQNEAQ (reference sequence). V was trimmed by 6 bases and J by 3 bases, leaving 12 bases between them. The CDR3 runs 14 residues. The CDR3 DNA reads as TGTGCCAGCAGAATACAAGGATACAATCAGCCCCAGCATTTT. It is translated as CASRIQGYNQPQHF.